This T cell receptor (beta chain) was sequenced in a study of blood T cell repertoires in COVID-19. Across the whole study: The United States, Italy and Spain supplied acute and convalescent COVID-19 samples. In each case, the material was cDNA or gDNA derived from T cells, B-cell-depleted T cells, or PBMCs.

The CDR3 has 16 residues. V lost 6 bases and J 0 bases, leaving 15 bases between the germline ends. Germline V lookup: CDR1 LNHDA, CDR2 SQIVND (reference sequence). Original processing notes: Amplification of reference gene primers provided the estimated nucleated cell counts. Only in-frame clones appear in the TCRdb table, and some are missing; sequencing was by immunoSEQ multiplex PCR. V and J calls and clone size are those listed in that table; D and trimming were worked out from the DNA. The sample consists of about 67,000 clones, 79% of them appearing once. Input material: peripheral blood. This receptor was identified in a woman in her fifties or sixties with acute or convalescent COVID-19. The chain has TRBV19 and TRBJ1-5; D is perhaps TRBD1 (5 bases). CDR3 nucleotides: TGTGCCAGTAGCCTTGGGGGGTTGTATAGCAATCAGCCCCAGCATTTT. It is translated as CASSLGGLYSNQPQHF.